The clone carrying this T cell receptor beta chain appeared a few times. Researchers amplified the TCR beta CDR3 regions from RNA transcripts. The TCR CDR3 was amplified in a first-round RT-PCR using the HTBI primer set. TCRdb passed the multiplex PCR reads through MiXCR, listing each CDR3 protein once. The table includes hundreds of thousands of distinct CDR3 sequences, around 20% detected once. This record comes from a study of T cells in Graves' hyperthyroidism and ophthalmopathy. Out of 10 ml of fresh peripheral blood came the PBMCs. The CDR3 totals 13 residues. Germline CDR1 GTSNPN, CDR2 SVGIG (reference sequence). V dropped 0 bases and J dropped 4 bases, with 9 bases sitting between them.

Sequenced input: blood. The sequence came from a woman between 50 and 59 years old with Graves' hyperthyroidism that later progressed to Graves' ophthalmopathy. J is TRBJ1-2 and V is TRBV30; D might be TRBD1 (6 bases). CDR3 bases: TGTGCCTGGAGTGTTGGGGGCTTCTATGGCTACACCTTC. Amino acids: CAWSVGGFYGYTF.